The clone carrying this T cell receptor (beta chain) showed up just once. Its specificity is unknown. It is unclear where the CDR3 begins or ends on the DNA, so no DNA is shown, and the CDR3 is as TCRdb lists it. These data belong to a study of T cell responses to AZD1222 COVID-19 vaccine. Notes on the study in general: Nearly half of spike-specific TCRs reportedly go after variant regions that carry no mutations. Vaccine-associated CD4 TCRs spanned spike, dominant at 160-218 and 743-854. Baseline serostatus was positive in only a handful of AZD1222 recipients. With two AZD1222 doses given, Spike-specific TCR breadth and depth both rose.

The germline gives CDR1 SGHTA, CDR2 FQGNSA. The CDR3 is 12 amino acids long, termini counted. Using immunoSEQ multiplex PCR, the repertoire was profiled, and TCRdb retains in-frame clones only, with some absent. The table shows about 98,000 clones, with approximately 88% occurring only once. The source material was peripheral blood, sampled on day 0 of AZD1222 vaccination. The source of this sequence is an adult in good health. The V call is TRBV7-2, the J call TRBJ1-1. This CDR3 reads CASSFRGREAFF.